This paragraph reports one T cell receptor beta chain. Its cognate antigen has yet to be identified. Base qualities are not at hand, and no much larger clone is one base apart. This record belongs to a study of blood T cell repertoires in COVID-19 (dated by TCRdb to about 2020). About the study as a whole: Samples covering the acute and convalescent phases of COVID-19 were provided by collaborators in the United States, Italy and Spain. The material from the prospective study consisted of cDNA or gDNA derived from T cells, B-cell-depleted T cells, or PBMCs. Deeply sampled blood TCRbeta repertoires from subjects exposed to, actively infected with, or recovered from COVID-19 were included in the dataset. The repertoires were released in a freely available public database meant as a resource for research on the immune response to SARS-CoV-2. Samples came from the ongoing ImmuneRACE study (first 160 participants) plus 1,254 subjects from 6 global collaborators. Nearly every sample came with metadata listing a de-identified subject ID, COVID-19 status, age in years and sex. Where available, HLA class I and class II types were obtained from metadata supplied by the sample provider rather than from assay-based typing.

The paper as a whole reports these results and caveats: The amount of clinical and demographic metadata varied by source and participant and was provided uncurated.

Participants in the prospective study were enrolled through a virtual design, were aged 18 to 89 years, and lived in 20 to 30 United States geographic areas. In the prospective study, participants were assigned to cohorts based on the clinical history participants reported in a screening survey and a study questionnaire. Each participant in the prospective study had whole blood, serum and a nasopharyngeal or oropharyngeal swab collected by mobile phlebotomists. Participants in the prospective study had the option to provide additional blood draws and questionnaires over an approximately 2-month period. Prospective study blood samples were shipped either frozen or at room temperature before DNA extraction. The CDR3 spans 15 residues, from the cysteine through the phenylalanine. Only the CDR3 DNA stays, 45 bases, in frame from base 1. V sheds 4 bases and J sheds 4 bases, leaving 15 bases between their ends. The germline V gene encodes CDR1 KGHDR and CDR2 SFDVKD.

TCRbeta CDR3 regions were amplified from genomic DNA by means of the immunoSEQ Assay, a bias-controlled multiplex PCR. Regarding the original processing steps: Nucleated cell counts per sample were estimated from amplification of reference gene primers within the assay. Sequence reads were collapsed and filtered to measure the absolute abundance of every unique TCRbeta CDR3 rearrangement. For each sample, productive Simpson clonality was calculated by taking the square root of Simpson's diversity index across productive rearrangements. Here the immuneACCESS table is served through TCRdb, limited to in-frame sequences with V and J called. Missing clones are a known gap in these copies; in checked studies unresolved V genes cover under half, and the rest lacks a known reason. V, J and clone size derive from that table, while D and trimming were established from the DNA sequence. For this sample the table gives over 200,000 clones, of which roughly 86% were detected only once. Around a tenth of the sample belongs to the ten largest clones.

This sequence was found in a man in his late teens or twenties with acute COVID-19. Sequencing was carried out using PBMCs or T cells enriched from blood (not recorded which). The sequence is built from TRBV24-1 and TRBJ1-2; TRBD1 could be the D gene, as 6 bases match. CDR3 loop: CATSDNTGSSYGYTF. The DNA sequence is TGTGCCACCAGTGACAATACAGGGTCGAGCTATGGCTACACCTTC.